This T cell receptor (beta chain) is drawn from a study of blood T cell repertoires in COVID-19. The CDR3 extends over 13 amino acids. V gave up 7 bases and J gave up 1 base, with 10 bases separating them. In this sample, this clone turned up a few times. Methods used by the authors: Scientists estimated how many nucleated cells there were by amplifying reference gene primers. Method: immunoSEQ multiplex PCR; TCRdb's copy keeps in-frame clones and lacks some. The DNA gave D and trimming, while V, J and clone size come from that table. This table has some 130,000 clones, 75% to 90% appearing once. Source material: peripheral blood. The gene calls are TRBV12-3 or TRBV12-4 and TRBJ1-1; D is ambiguous. The origin of this receptor is a man in his 60s with COVID-19, enrolled during active disease. CDR3 loop: CASNPRRNTEAFF. The CDR3 region has the DNA TGTGCCAGCAACCCTAGAAGGAACACTGAAGCTTTCTTT.